The 30 T cell receptor beta chains given below trace back to one sample, sequenced in a study of blood T cells in healthy people across ages. Primed by a sample-barcoded 5' primer and a J-beta primer mix, a second PCR proceeded for 7 to 11 cycles. TCRdb recomputed calls from the 5' RACE reads with MiXCR, one row per CDR3 protein. Of about 570,000 distinct CDR3 sequences in the sample, roughly a quarter were seen once. The same sample was also studied in work on T cells of mothers and their children.

Sequenced sample: blood. Source of these receptors: a boy aged 2-15 years in good health.

The chain recombines TRBV5-1 with TRBJ2-3; D uncertain. Trimming removed 4 bases from V and 8 bases from J, with 23 bases in between. Germline V gene data show CDR1 as SGHRS and CDR2 as YFSETQ. This CDR3 region has 16 residues. The CDR3 protein is CASSPPDPRGVVTQYF. CDR3 DNA sequence: TGCGCCAGCAGCCCCCCGGACCCAAGAGGTGTCGTTACGCAGTATTTT. The full variable domain, with the rest looked up from reference TRBV5-1 and TRBJ2-3, is KAGVTQTPRYLIKTRGQQVTLSCSPISGHRSVSWYQQTPGQGLQFLFEYFSETQRNKGNFPGRFSGRQFSNSRSEMNVSTLELGDSALYLCASSPPDPRGVVTQYFGPGTRLTVL.

The chain couples TRBV29-1 to TRBJ2-5; 7 positions match TRBD1. The J call is doubtful: the DNA matches TRBJ2-7 better. This CDR3 is built from 11 residues. Germline V lookup: CDR1 SQVTM, CDR2 ANQGSEA. The chain's CDR3 is CSVGQEYEQYF. In nucleotides, the CDR3 is TGCAGCGTCGGACAGGAATACGAGCAGTACTTC.

The chain combines TRBV4-1 with TRBJ1-1, with D maybe TRBD1 (5 bases). The V end lost 5 bases, the J end lost 0 bases, and 13 bases lay between the germline ends. CDR1 MGHRA and CDR2 YSYEKL come from the germline V gene. The CDR3 has 15 amino acids. The CDR3 spells CASSNLDNMNTEAFF. The CDR3, as DNA: TGCGCCAGCAGCAACTTGGACAACATGAACACTGAAGCTTTCTTT.

This clonotype appeared many times. V gene TRBV20-1 combines with J gene TRBJ2-4; TRBD1 might be the D (6 bases). Per germline, CDR1 DFQATT and CDR2 SNEGSKA (reference sequence). The CDR3 has 15 amino acids. Trimming pared 0 bases from V and 7 bases from J, leaving 16 bases between. The CDR3 nucleotides read TGCAGTGCTAGAGATCTTCTCTCGCAGGGGAACATTCAGTACTTC. Protein product: CSARDLLSQGNIQYF.

This clonotype has more than one count but fewer than ten. The V gene is TRBV29-1, the J gene TRBJ2-7; D perhaps matches TRBD1 (7 bases). V lost 3 bases to trimming and J lost 3 bases, with 9 bases between them. Germline V gene sequence: CDR1 SQVTM, CDR2 ANQGSEA. The CDR3 extends over 12 amino acids. CDR3 sequence reads: CSVDQGGYEQYF. The CDR3 nucleotides read TGCAGCGTTGACCAGGGGGGCTACGAGCAGTACTTC.

This clonotype turned up a few times. The gene calls are TRBV15 and TRBJ2-5, with TRBD1 matching 11 bases. Germline V lookup: CDR1 LNHNV, CDR2 YYDKDF (reference sequence). The V gene end was trimmed by 8 bases and the J gene end by 4 bases; junction bases not matched to a gene: 3. This CDR3 is built from 13 residues. CDR3 amino acids: CATGTGGRETQYF. Here the CDR3 DNA reads TGTGCCACCGGGACAGGGGGTAGAGAGACCCAGTACTTC.

The CDR3 reads CSARGTVGYGNTIYF. DNA of the CDR3: TGCAGTGCTAGAGGGACAGTAGGTTATGGAAACACCATATATTTT. J is TRBJ1-3 and V is TRBV20-1, with a tentative D call TRBD1 (6 bases). The germline V gene has CDR1 DFQATT and CDR2 SNEGSKA (reference sequence). Trimming took 1 base from V and 3 from J, leaving 13 bases between them. This CDR3 comprises 15 residues.

This chain joins TRBV6-6 and TRBJ2-5; D is ambiguous. This CDR3 has 14 residues. CDR1 MNHNY and CDR2 SVGAGI come from the germline V gene (reference sequence). Trimming removed 0 bases from V and 5 bases from J, with 10 bases in between. In DNA, the CDR3 is TGTGCCAGCAGTTACTCGATTGTTAGGGAGACCCAGTACTTC. Residues: CASSYSIVRETQYF.

The chain uses TRBV12-5 and TRBJ2-3, with TRBD2 as a possible D gene (5 bases). The CDR3 sequence is 15 residues long. The germline V and J ends were trimmed by 0 bases and 7 bases, with 14 bases remaining between them. The germline V gene has CDR1 LGHNT and CDR2 FRNRAP. The CDR3 DNA sequence: TGTGCTAGTGGTTTGGTAGCCCTACTAGATTATACGCAGTATTTT. Translation gives CASGLVALLDYTQYF.

This clonotype was counted at least ten times. The gene calls are TRBV24-1 and TRBJ2-2; 11 bases map to TRBD2. The trim removed 3 bases at V and 5 bases at J, leaving 10 bases unmatched. This CDR3 has 18 residues. Germline V gene data show CDR1 as KGHDR and CDR2 as SFDVKD. The CDR3 coding sequence is TGTGCCACCAGTGATGCCTATGGGACTAGCGGCGTAACCGGGGAGCTGTTTTTT. Its protein product is CATSDAYGTSGVTGELFF.

This chain joins TRBV29-1 and TRBJ1-2; tentative D call: TRBD1 (5 bases). The CDR3 consists of 13 residues. Trimming took off 2 bases at V and 6 bases at J, with 13 bases between the two ends. Germline V lookup: CDR1 SQVTM, CDR2 ANQGSEA. The CDR3 DNA follows: TGCAGCGTTGAATTTTGGGGGACGCATGGCTACACCTTC. Translation gives CSVEFWGTHGYTF. Filled out from reference TRBV29-1 and TRBJ1-2, the complete variable domain reads SAVISQKPSRDICQRGTSLTIQCQVDSQVTMMFWYRQQPGQSLTLIATANQGSEATYESGFVIDKFPISRPNLTFSTLTVSNMSPEDSSIYLCSVEFWGTHGYTFGSGTRLTVV.

This clonotype has more than one count but fewer than ten. The CDR3 DNA reads as TGTGCCAGCCAGGACACGCAAGAGACCCAGTACTTC. It translates to CASQDTQETQYF. V and J are TRBV6-5 and TRBJ2-5; D might be TRBD1 (5 bases). The CDR3 spans 12 residues. Germline lookup yields CDR1 MNHEY and CDR2 SVGAGI. Trimming took 8 bases from V and 2 from J, leaving 9 bases between them.

The chain joins TRBV18 to TRBJ2-7; TRBD2 aligns across 8 bases. Germline CDR1 and CDR2: KGHSH and LQKENI. V shed 2 bases and J 2 bases; nucleotides not matched to a gene: 5. CDR3 length: 15 amino acids. The CDR3 spells CASSPNSGTPYEQYF. In nucleotides, the CDR3 is TGTGCCAGCTCACCAAATAGCGGGACCCCCTACGAGCAGTACTTC.

There are a few counts of this clonotype. This CDR3 is CASSGLAGVGEQFF. The CDR3 DNA is TGTGCCAGCAGCGGACTAGCGGGAGTAGGGGAGCAGTTCTTC. The gene calls are TRBV9 and TRBJ2-5, with TRBD2 matching 12 bases. The J call may be wrong; the DNA end is better matched by TRBJ2-1. This CDR3 region has 14 residues. The germline V gene encodes CDR1 SGDLS and CDR2 YYNGEE.

The chain uses TRBV7-9 and TRBJ1-1; 7 bases are a match to TRBD1. Trimming removed 6 bases from V and 5 bases from J; junction bases left unmatched: 9. The germline CDR1 and CDR2 sequences are SEHNR and FQNEAQ (reference sequence). The CDR3 runs 14 residues. The CDR3 sequence: CASSEQGRFTEAFF. In DNA, the CDR3 is TGTGCCAGCAGTGAACAGGGGCGGTTTACTGAAGCTTTCTTT.

The chain carries TRBV30 and TRBJ1-2; weak D call: TRBD1 (5 bases). Germline CDR1 reads GTSNPN; CDR2 reads SVGIG (reference sequence). V lost 3 bases, J lost 7 bases, and 12 bases lay in between. The length of the CDR3 is 12 residues. In nucleotides, the CDR3 is TGTGCCTGGAGCGCGGGGGTGGGTGGCTACACCTTC. This codes for CAWSAGVGGYTF.

This clonotype was picked up a small number of times. J is TRBJ2-7 and V is TRBV12-3 or TRBV12-4; 8 bases map to TRBD2. The V gene end was trimmed by 8 bases and the J gene end by 0 bases; junction bases not matched to a gene: 9. The CDR3 contains 15 residues. CDR3 nucleotide sequence: TGTGCCAGCGTCGCAGCGGGAGTTGCCTCCTACGAGCAGTACTTC. Amino acid sequence: CASVAAGVASYEQYF.

This clonotype appeared a few times. The rearrangement links TRBV7-2 to TRBJ2-3; the match to TRBD2 covers 13 bases. From germline, CDR1 is SGHTA and CDR2 FQGNSA. The CDR3 is 17 residues long. After removal of 5 bases from V and 2 bases from J, the junction contained 7 bases not matched to a gene. The CDR3, as DNA: TGTGCCAGCAGCCCCAGGACTAGCGGGAGTTTCACAGATACGCAGTATTTT. This gives the protein CASSPRTSGSFTDTQYF.

The chain has TRBV20-1 and TRBJ2-5; D is unresolved. TRBJ2-7 explains the end of the DNA better; the J call may be wrong. Germline V gives CDR1 DFQATT, CDR2 SNEGSKA (reference sequence). The CDR3 extends over 16 amino acids. The CDR3 DNA sequence: TGCAGTCTCCCTTATCGAGGAAAGAGGTCTTACGACGAGCAGTACTTC. It yields the protein CSLPYRGKRSYDEQYF.

The V gene is TRBV11-1, the J gene TRBJ2-3, with a possible D match to TRBD2 (6 bases). The CDR3 totals 16 residues. The V gene lost 3 bases and the J gene lost 1 base, with 14 bases spanning the gap. Germline V gives CDR1 SGHAT, CDR2 FQDESV (reference sequence). This CDR3 is CASSFRRRGGTDTQYF. For the CDR3, the DNA is TGTGCCAGCAGCTTCCGACGGCGGGGTGGCACAGATACGCAGTATTTT. Filled out from reference TRBV11-1 and TRBJ2-3, the complete variable domain reads EAEVAQSPRYKITEKSQAVAFWCDPISGHATLYWYRQILGQGPELLVQFQDESVVDDSQLPKDRFSAERLKGVDSTLKIQPAELGDSAMYLCASSFRRRGGTDTQYFGPGTRLTVL.

This chain joins TRBV4-3 and TRBJ2-7; 7 bases align to TRBD2. Germline loops: CDR1 LGHNA, CDR2 YSLEER. With 0 bases clipped from V and 0 bases from J, the junction kept 5 bases outside the gene matches. The CDR3 is made up of 16 amino acids. The CDR3, as DNA: TGCGCCAGCAGCCAAGATAAACGGGGGGACTCCTACGAGCAGTACTTC. This gives the protein CASSQDKRGDSYEQYF.

A few counts support this clonotype. At one end the junction does not follow the germline gene, possibly because of a read error. The chain is built from TRBV6-5 and TRBJ2-5, with D possibly matching TRBD1 (5 bases). CDR1 and CDR2 (germline): MNHEY, SVGAGI. This CDR3 region has 14 residues. This CDR3 is CASSYSRGQESQYF. CDR3 DNA sequence: TGTGCCAGCAGTTACTCGCGAGGACAAGAGAGCCAGTACTTC.

The chain combines TRBV25-1 with TRBJ2-1; TRBD1 or TRBD2 may be the D gene (5 bases each). Matching the DNA end better, TRBJ2-5 makes the J call doubtful. The V gene's germline CDR1 is MGHDK and CDR2 SYGVNS. The CDR3 runs 14 residues. DNA of the CDR3: TGTGCCAGCAGTGAATATGGGGACGAAGAGACCCAGTACTTC. This codes for CASSEYGDEETQYF.

This clonotype has just a few counts. CDR3 coding DNA: TGTGCCAGCAGTTTAACTCCAGCGCACGAGCAGTACTTC. Its protein is CASSLTPAHEQYF. V gene TRBV12-3 or TRBV12-4 combines with J gene TRBJ2-7; D is unclear. Deletions cut 2 bases from V and 5 bases from J, with 10 bases between. The CDR3 is 13 residues long.

This chain links TRBV20-1 with TRBJ1-2, with 8 bases that match TRBD1. CDR3 length: 14 amino acids. CDR1 DFQATT and CDR2 SNEGSKA come from the germline V gene (reference sequence). Trimming removed 5 bases from V and 3 bases from J; junction bases left unmatched: 8. For the CDR3, the DNA is TGCAGTGCTTTCCTAGGACAGGGTTACTATGGCTACACCTTC. Residues: CSAFLGQGYYGYTF.

The rearrangement links TRBV24-1 to TRBJ2-1; no clear D. The V and J ends lost 4 bases and 5 bases respectively, with 14 bases between them. CDR3 length: 15 residues. Germline V gives CDR1 KGHDR, CDR2 SFDVKD. In nucleotides, the CDR3 is TGTGCCACCAGTGAACGTGGGCGAGGAAACAATGAGCAGTTCTTC. Translation gives CATSERGRGNNEQFF.

V usage is TRBV11-2 and J usage is TRBJ2-3; D is ambiguous. V was shortened by 6 bases and J by 8 bases, with 9 bases between the two germline ends. Germline lookup yields CDR1 SGHAT and CDR2 FQNNGV. The CDR3 contains 11 residues. This CDR3 reads CASSPRGTQYF. In DNA form, the CDR3 reads TGTGCCAGCAGTCCACGAGGTACGCAGTATTTT.

The gene calls are TRBV7-9 and TRBJ2-5, with D maybe TRBD1 (6 bases). The better agreement between TRBJ2-7 and the DNA end casts doubt on the J call. The CDR3 runs 12 residues. Looked up from germline, CDR1 is SEHNR and CDR2 is FQNEAQ (reference sequence). The chain's CDR3 is CASSPRQAEQYF. CDR3 coding DNA: TGTGCCAGCAGCCCACGACAGGCCGAGCAGTACTTC.

This clonotype was detected a few times. The chain recombines TRBV20-1 with TRBJ2-1; 8 bases match TRBD1. This CDR3 comprises 13 residues. CDR1 is DFQATT, CDR2 SNEGSKA, per germline (reference sequence). V was pared by 5 bases and J by 7 bases, with 7 bases of the junction left unmatched. The CDR3 protein is CSASRTGWNEQFF. DNA for the CDR3: TGCAGTGCTTCCCGGACAGGGTGGAATGAGCAGTTCTTC.

This clonotype appeared a few times. This chain joins TRBV6-5 and TRBJ2-5; 7 bases agree with TRBD1. From germline, CDR1 is MNHEY and CDR2 SVGAGI. V lost 6 bases and J lost 2; bases outside the gene matches: 9. CDR3 length: 15 residues. The CDR3 region is CASSPTEDRQETQYF. The CDR3 nucleotides are TGTGCCAGCAGCCCGACGGAGGACAGGCAAGAGACCCAGTACTTC.